The 25 T cell receptor beta chains listed next were all sequenced from one sample in a study of STAT5B mutations in CD4+ large granular lymphocyte leukemia. Using immunoSEQ multiplex PCR, the repertoire was profiled, and TCRdb retains in-frame clones only, with some absent. The profile covers roughly 19,000 clones, with roughly 77% appearing a single time and approximately 28% taken by the ten largest. Material: CD4+ T cells from blood buffy coats. Receptor source: a human donor in good health.

The rearrangement links TRBV7-3 to TRBJ2-1; 9 bases fit TRBD1. Losses at the gene ends were 3 bases for V and 1 base for J; bases not matched to a gene: 1. CDR1 is SGHTA and CDR2 is FQGTGA in the germline V gene. The CDR3 covers 15 residues. The CDR3 DNA reads as TGTGCCAGCAGCTTGGACAGGGGTTCCTACAATGAGCAGTTCTTC. This encodes CASSLDRGSYNEQFF.

The genes are TRBV7-9 and TRBJ2-1, with D possibly matching TRBD1 (6 bases). The CDR3 is 13 residues long. V was shortened by 5 bases and J by 6 bases, with 11 bases between the two germline ends. The V gene's germline CDR1 is SEHNR and CDR2 FQNEAQ (reference sequence). CDR3 sequence reads: CASSLQGLNEQFF. CDR3 in DNA: TGTGCCAGCAGCCTCCAGGGGCTCAATGAGCAGTTCTTC.

This rearrangement joins TRBV11-3 to TRBJ1-4; the match to TRBD1 covers 10 bases. In germline, CDR1 is SGHNT, CDR2 YENEEA. The CDR3 consists of 15 residues. The V and J ends lost 5 bases and 8 bases, in that order; junction bases with no gene match: 8. The CDR3 is CASSPRTGGNEKLFF. CDR3 nucleotide sequence: TGTGCCAGCAGCCCCCGGACAGGGGGAAACGAAAAACTGTTTTTT.

The chain carries TRBV15 and TRBJ2-7, with 11 nucleotides matching TRBD1. The CDR3 has 18 amino acids. Germline V CDR1 and CDR2: LNHNV, YYDKDF (reference sequence). The V and J ends lost 0 bases and 1 base, in that order; junction bases with no gene match: 8. The CDR3 loop reads CATSRDGLGQGVSYEQYF. The CDR3 DNA reads as TGTGCCACCAGCAGAGATGGATTGGGACAGGGGGTATCCTACGAGCAGTACTTC.

This chain uses TRBV4-1 with TRBJ2-7; 10 bases fit TRBD1. This CDR3 contains 17 residues. Germline CDR1 MGHRA, CDR2 YSYEKL. V was pared by 5 bases and J by 4 bases, with 14 bases of the junction left unmatched. CDR3 amino acids: CASSGEGIRDRGYEQYF. In DNA form, the CDR3 reads TGCGCCAGCAGCGGAGAGGGTATCAGGGACAGGGGATACGAGCAGTACTTC.

The chain combines TRBV5-1 with TRBJ2-5; no clear D gene. V lost 2 bases and J lost 3, with 8 bases in between. CDR1 and CDR2 (germline): SGHRS, YFSETQ. This CDR3 is built from 13 residues. This chain's CDR3 is CASSLGSKETQYF. For the CDR3, the DNA is TGCGCCAGCAGCTTAGGGTCGAAAGAGACCCAGTACTTC.

The chain combines TRBV7-2 with TRBJ2-1, with TRBD1 as a possible D gene (6 bases). V was cut by 1 base and J by 3 bases, with 10 bases left in between. This CDR3 contains 15 residues. Germline V gene lookup returns CDR1 SGHTA and CDR2 FQGNSA. The CDR3 DNA sequence: TGTGCCAGCAGCTTAGATCAAGGGGGCTACAATGAGCAGTTCTTC. It specifies CASSLDQGGYNEQFF. Based on the CDR3 plus reference TRBV7-2 and TRBJ2-1, the full variable domain is GAGVSQSPSNKVTEKGKDVELRCDPISGHTALYWYRQSLGQGLEFLIYFQGNSAPDKSGLPSDRFSAERTGGSVSTLTIQRTQQEDSAVYLCASSLDQGGYNEQFFGPGTRLTVL.

V gene TRBV19 combines with J gene TRBJ2-2; TRBD1 aligns across 8 bases. This CDR3 contains 16 residues. The junction had 8 bases not matched to a gene; V was cut back by 5 bases and J by 3 bases. CDR1 and CDR2 from the germline V gene are LNHDA and SQIVND (reference sequence). In DNA, the CDR3 is TGTGCCAGTAGTCCGGGTACAGGGGGATACACCGGGGAGCTGTTTTTT. It translates to CASSPGTGGYTGELFF.

This CDR3 is CASSGFYEQYF. The CDR3 region has the DNA TGTGCCAGCAGTGGATTCTACGAGCAGTACTTC. The rearrangement links TRBV6-1 to TRBJ2-7; D call uncertain. Trimming took off 4 bases at V and 3 bases at J, with 4 bases between the two ends. This CDR3 is 11 amino acids long. Per germline, CDR1 MNHNS and CDR2 SASEGT.

The CDR3 bases are TGCGCCAGCAGGGGAGGAACCACTGAAGCTTTCTTT. This codes for CASRGGTTEAFF. This chain links TRBV5-1 with TRBJ1-1, with no clear D. Germline values: CDR1 SGHRS, CDR2 YFSETQ. The CDR3 is 12 amino acids. V gave up 5 bases and J gave up 4 bases, with 9 bases separating them.

J is TRBJ2-7 and V is TRBV4-1; D may be TRBD1 or TRBD2 (5 bases each). This CDR3 comprises 14 residues. In germline, CDR1 is MGHRA, CDR2 YSYEKL. V was pared by 3 bases and J by 2 bases, with 11 bases between. The CDR3 sequence: CASSQVRGAYEQYF. The CDR3 DNA is TGCGCCAGCAGCCAGGTTAGGGGAGCCTACGAGCAGTACTTC.

The sample holds a few counts of this clone. The rearrangement links TRBV7-2 to TRBJ1-5; 9 bases match TRBD1. There are 18 residues in the CDR3. V lost 0 bases, J lost 2 bases, and 8 bases stayed unmatched. Germline CDR1 and CDR2: SGHTA and FQGNSA. In DNA, the CDR3 is TGTGCCAGCAGCTTAGCTCCCTACAGGGGGCGAGGCAATCAGCCCCAGCATTTT. This encodes CASSLAPYRGRGNQPQHF.

V gene TRBV5-3 combines with J gene TRBJ2-7; D gene uncertain. TRBV5-3 is classed as an ORF, of uncertain function. This CDR3 region has 16 residues. Trimming cost V 0 bases and J 0 bases, with 13 bases left between them. CDR3 region: CARSLASSVCSYEQYF. CDR3 bases: TGTGCCAGAAGCTTGGCCTCGTCGGTCTGCTCCTACGAGCAGTACTTC.

The chain combines TRBV30 with TRBJ2-1; unclear D gene. Germline V gives CDR1 GTSNPN, CDR2 SVGIG (reference sequence). This CDR3 is built from 12 residues. V was shortened by 0 bases and J by 7 bases, with 7 bases between the two germline ends. The CDR3 is CAWSVNFNEQFF. The CDR3 region has the DNA TGTGCCTGGAGTGTCAACTTTAATGAGCAGTTCTTC.

In its sample, this clone was seen once. This chain's CDR3 is CASSATSGIYEQYF. In DNA, the CDR3 is TGTGCCAGCAGTGCCACTAGCGGTATCTACGAGCAGTACTTC. The V call is TRBV6-5, the J call TRBJ2-7, with 8 bases aligning to TRBD2. CDR1 and CDR2 (germline): MNHEY, SVGAGI. The CDR3 is 14 amino acids. The trim removed 5 bases at V and 3 bases at J, leaving 6 bases unmatched.

The rearrangement links TRBV30 to TRBJ2-1; 9 bases map to TRBD2. The CDR3 runs 16 residues. V trimming: 0 bases; J trimming: 7 bases; junction bases outside the gene matches: 10. The V gene's germline CDR1 is GTSNPN and CDR2 SVGIG (reference sequence). CDR3 region: CAWSVFGAGGRNEQFF. The CDR3 nucleotides are TGTGCCTGGAGTGTTTTTGGGGCGGGAGGGCGTAATGAGCAGTTCTTC.

V usage is TRBV7-2 and J usage is TRBJ2-1; the D is unclear. This CDR3 has 14 amino acids. V gave up 5 bases and J gave up 4 bases, with 12 bases separating them. CDR1 and CDR2 from the germline V gene are SGHTA and FQGNSA. CDR3 region: CASSRNPGYNEQFF. Here the CDR3 DNA reads TGTGCCAGCAGCCGGAACCCTGGGTACAATGAGCAGTTCTTC.

This clone was picked up a small number of times. V is TRBV2 and J is TRBJ1-1; D possibly corresponds to TRBD1 (5 bases). The V end was cut by 5 bases, the J end by 5 bases, with 15 bases between. Germline V gene sequence: CDR1 SNHLY, CDR2 FYNNEI. The CDR3 extends over 14 amino acids. CDR3 protein: CASSTDPEGTEAFF. DNA for the CDR3: TGTGCCAGCAGTACTGACCCAGAGGGGACTGAAGCTTTCTTT.

The chain links TRBV6-6 to TRBJ1-2; 9 bases are a match to TRBD1. V lost 5 bases and J lost 5; bases outside the gene matches: 9. In germline, CDR1 is MNHNY, CDR2 SVGAGI (reference sequence). This CDR3 region has 15 residues. The CDR3 loop is CASSQGQGEAYGYTF. CDR3 bases: TGTGCCAGCAGTCAGGGACAGGGCGAAGCGTATGGCTACACCTTC.

The chain recombines TRBV2 with TRBJ2-3; D is uncertain. The CDR3 totals 14 residues. The V gene lost 4 bases and the J gene lost 4 bases, with 12 bases spanning the gap. Per germline, CDR1 SNHLY and CDR2 FYNNEI. The CDR3 DNA follows: TGTGCCAGCAGTGCCCGGACGGTGGCAGATACGCAGTATTTT. This encodes CASSARTVADTQYF.

The chain links TRBV6-5 to TRBJ1-2; D ambiguous. Trimming cost V 6 bases and J 2 bases, with 10 bases left between them. Germline V CDR1 and CDR2: MNHEY, SVGAGI. The CDR3 is 13 amino acids. As DNA, the CDR3 is TGTGCCAGCAGCCCGGGCTTCAACTATGGCTACACCTTC. It encodes CASSPGFNYGYTF.

The chain links TRBV7-2 to TRBJ2-6; D tentatively fits TRBD1 or TRBD2 (5 bases each). CDR1 and CDR2 (germline): SGHTA, FQGNSA. The V and J ends lost 0 bases and 4 bases respectively, with 13 bases between them. The CDR3 has 17 amino acids. DNA for the CDR3: TGTGCCAGCAGCTTAGCGCAAGGGACGTGGGGGGCCAACGTCCTGACTTTC. It yields the protein CASSLAQGTWGANVLTF.

The chain uses TRBV14 and TRBJ2-1; D uncertain. With 3 bases removed from V and 1 base from J, the gap between germline ends came to 10 bases. CDR3 length equals 15 residues. CDR1 and CDR2 from the germline V gene are SGHDN and FVKESK. This CDR3 reads CASSHGPLSYNEQFF. CDR3 DNA sequence: TGTGCCAGCAGCCATGGGCCCCTTTCCTACAATGAGCAGTTCTTC.

V is TRBV5-4 and J is TRBJ1-2; possibly TRBD1 for D (6 bases). With 3 bases removed from V and 5 bases from J, the gap between germline ends came to 14 bases. Germline CDR1 reads SGHNT; CDR2 reads YYREEE (reference sequence). The CDR3 runs 14 residues. Here the CDR3 reads CASSSGQAYYGYTF. The CDR3 nucleotides read TGTGCCAGCAGCTCGGGACAAGCCTATTATGGCTACACCTTC. The full variable domain, with the rest looked up from reference TRBV5-4 and TRBJ1-2, is ETGVTQSPTHLIKTRGQQVTLRCSSQSGHNTVSWYQQALGQGPQFIFQYYREEENGRGNFPPRFSGLQFPNYSSELNVNALELDDSALYLCASSSGQAYYGYTFGSGTRLTVV.

The chain has TRBV19 and TRBJ1-3; TRBD1 aligns across 7 bases. This CDR3 contains 14 residues. Germline loops: CDR1 LNHDA, CDR2 SQIVND (reference sequence). J gave up 4 bases and V 6 bases, and 6 bases lay outside the gene matches. CDR3 protein: CASSKPGQGNTIYF. In DNA, the CDR3 is TGTGCCAGTAGCAAACCGGGACAGGGAAACACCATATATTTT.